In this sample, the clone carrying this T cell receptor (beta chain) turned up once. Germline V gives CDR1 SQVTM, CDR2 ANQGSEA. The CDR3 has 11 amino acids. The V and J ends lost 3 bases and 5 bases respectively, with 8 bases between them. The data were obtained in a study of cytomegalovirus exposure and HLA in healthy donors. Assay: immunoSEQ multiplex PCR; the TCRdb copy retains only in-frame clones and omits some. The table lists about 120,000 clones, approximately 81% of them singletons. The origin of this receptor is a woman in her 30s in good health and CMV-seronegative. Sequenced: PBMCs. The chain uses TRBV29-1 and TRBJ2-7; D is unresolved. CDR3 in amino acids: CSVEKRNEQYF. For the CDR3, the DNA is TGCAGCGTTGAGAAGAGGAACGAGCAGTACTTC.